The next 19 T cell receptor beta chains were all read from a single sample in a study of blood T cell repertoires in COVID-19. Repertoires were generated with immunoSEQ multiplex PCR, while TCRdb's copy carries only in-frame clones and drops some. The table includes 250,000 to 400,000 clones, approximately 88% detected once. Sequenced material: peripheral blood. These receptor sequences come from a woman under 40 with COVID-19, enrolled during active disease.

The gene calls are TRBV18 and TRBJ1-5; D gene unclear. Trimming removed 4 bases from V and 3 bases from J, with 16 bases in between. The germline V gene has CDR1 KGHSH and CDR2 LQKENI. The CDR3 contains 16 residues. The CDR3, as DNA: TGTGCCAGCTCACTAAACAGCGGGGAATTCAATCAGCCCCAGCATTTT. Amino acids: CASSLNSGEFNQPQHF. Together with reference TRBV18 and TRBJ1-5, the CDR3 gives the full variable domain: NAGVMQNPRHLVRRRGQEARLRCSPMKGHSHVYWYRQLPEEGLKFMVYLQKENIIDESGMPKERFSAEFPKEGPSILRIQQVVRGDSAAYFCASSLNSGEFNQPQHFGDGTRLSIL.

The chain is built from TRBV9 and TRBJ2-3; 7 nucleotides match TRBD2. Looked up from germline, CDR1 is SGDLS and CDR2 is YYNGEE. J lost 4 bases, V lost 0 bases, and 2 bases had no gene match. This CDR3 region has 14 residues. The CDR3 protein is CASSVGLAADTQYF. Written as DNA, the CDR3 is TGTGCCAGCAGCGTAGGGCTAGCGGCAGATACGCAGTATTTT.

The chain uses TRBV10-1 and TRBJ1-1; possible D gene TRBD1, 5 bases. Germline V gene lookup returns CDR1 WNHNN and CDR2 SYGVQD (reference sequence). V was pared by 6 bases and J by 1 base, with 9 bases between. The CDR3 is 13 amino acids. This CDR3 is CASRTTGNTEAFF. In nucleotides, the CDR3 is TGCGCCAGCAGAACAACAGGGAACACTGAAGCTTTCTTT.

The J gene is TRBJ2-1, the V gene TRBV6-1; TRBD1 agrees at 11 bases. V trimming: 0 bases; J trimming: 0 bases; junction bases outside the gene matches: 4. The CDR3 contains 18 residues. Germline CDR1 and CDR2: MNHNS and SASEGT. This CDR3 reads CASSEARTGGPSYNEQFF. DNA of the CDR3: TGTGCCAGCAGTGAAGCCAGGACAGGGGGCCCCTCCTACAATGAGCAGTTCTTC.

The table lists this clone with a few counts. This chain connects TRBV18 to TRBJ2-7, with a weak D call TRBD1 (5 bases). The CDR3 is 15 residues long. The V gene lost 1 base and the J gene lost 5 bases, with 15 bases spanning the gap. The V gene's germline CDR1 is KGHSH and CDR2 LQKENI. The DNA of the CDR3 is TGTGCCAGCTCACCACTCGGATCAGGGCCAGACGAGCAGTACTTC. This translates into CASSPLGSGPDEQYF.

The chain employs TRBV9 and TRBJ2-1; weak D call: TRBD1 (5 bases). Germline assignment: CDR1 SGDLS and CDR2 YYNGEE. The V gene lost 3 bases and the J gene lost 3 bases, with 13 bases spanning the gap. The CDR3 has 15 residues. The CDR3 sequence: CASSADRAIYNEQFF. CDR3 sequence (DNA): TGTGCCAGCAGCGCCGACAGAGCTATCTACAATGAGCAGTTCTTC.

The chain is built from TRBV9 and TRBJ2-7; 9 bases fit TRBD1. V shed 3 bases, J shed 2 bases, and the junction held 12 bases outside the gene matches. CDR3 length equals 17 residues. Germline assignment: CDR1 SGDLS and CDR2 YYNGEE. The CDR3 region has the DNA TGTGCCAGCAGCGGTCCCGGGACAGGGCTCGGGGCCTACGAGCAGTACTTC. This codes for CASSGPGTGLGAYEQYF.

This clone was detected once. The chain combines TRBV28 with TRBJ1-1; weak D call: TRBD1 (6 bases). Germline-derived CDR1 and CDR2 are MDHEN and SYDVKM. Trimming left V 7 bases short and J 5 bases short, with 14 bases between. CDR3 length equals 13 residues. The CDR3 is CASTRTGYTEAFF. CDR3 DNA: TGTGCCAGCACCAGAACAGGGTATACTGAAGCTTTCTTT.

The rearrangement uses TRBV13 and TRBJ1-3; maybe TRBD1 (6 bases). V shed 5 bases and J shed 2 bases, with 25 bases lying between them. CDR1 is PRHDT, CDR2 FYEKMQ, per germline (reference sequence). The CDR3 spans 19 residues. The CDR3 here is CASSLRGWGGRRPGNTIYF. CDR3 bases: TGTGCCAGCAGCCTCAGGGGATGGGGGGGGAGGCGGCCTGGAAACACCATATATTTT.

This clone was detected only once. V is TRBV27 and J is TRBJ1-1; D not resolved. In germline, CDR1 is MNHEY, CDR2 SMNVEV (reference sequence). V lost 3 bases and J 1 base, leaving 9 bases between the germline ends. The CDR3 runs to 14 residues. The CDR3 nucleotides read TGTGCCAGCAGTTTTACGACATCGAACACTGAAGCTTTCTTT. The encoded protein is CASSFTTSNTEAFF.

In DNA form, the CDR3 reads TGTGCCAGCAGTTTATACGCCGCGGGACCTGAAGCTTTCTTT. It yields the protein CASSLYAAGPEAFF. The chain joins TRBV27 to TRBJ1-1; D possibly corresponds to TRBD1 (5 bases). Trimming stripped 1 base from V and 6 bases from J, with 12 bases between. This CDR3 spans 14 amino acids. Germline V gene data show CDR1 as MNHEY and CDR2 as SMNVEV (reference sequence).

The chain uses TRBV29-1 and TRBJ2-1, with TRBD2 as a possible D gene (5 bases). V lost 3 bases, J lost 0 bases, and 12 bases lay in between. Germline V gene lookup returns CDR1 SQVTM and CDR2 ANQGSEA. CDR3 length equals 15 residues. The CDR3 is CSVERRAPSYNEQFF. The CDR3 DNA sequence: TGCAGCGTTGAGCGGCGGGCCCCCTCCTACAATGAGCAGTTCTTC.

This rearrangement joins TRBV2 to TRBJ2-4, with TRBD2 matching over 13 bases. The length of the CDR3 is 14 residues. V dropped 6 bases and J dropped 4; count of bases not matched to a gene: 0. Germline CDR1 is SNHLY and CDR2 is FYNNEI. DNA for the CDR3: TGTGCCAGCAGGGGACTAGCGGGGAAAAACATTCAGTACTTC. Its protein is CASRGLAGKNIQYF.

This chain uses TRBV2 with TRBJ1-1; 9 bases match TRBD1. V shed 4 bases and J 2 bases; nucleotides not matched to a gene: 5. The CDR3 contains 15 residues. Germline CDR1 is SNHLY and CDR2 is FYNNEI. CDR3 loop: CASSGTGVPNTEAFF. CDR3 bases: TGTGCCAGCAGTGGGACAGGGGTACCAAACACTGAAGCTTTCTTT.

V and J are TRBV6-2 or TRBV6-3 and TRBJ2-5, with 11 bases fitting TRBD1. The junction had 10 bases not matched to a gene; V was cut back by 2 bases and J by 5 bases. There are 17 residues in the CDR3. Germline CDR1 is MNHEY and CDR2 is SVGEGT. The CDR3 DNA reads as TGTGCCAGCAGTTACGGATTGGACAGGGGGCAGTGGGAGACCCAGTACTTC. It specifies CASSYGLDRGQWETQYF.

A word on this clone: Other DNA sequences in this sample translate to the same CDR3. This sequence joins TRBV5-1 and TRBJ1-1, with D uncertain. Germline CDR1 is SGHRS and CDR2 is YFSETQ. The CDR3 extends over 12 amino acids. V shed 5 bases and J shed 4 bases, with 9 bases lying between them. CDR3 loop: CASSRAGTEAFF. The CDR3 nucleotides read TGCGCCAGCAGTCGGGCGGGCACTGAAGCTTTCTTT.

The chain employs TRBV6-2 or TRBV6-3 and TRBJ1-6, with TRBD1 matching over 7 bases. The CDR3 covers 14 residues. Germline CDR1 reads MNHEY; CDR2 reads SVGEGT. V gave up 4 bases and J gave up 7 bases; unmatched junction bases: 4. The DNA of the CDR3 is TGTGCCAGCAGTTGGGGACAGACAAATTCACCCCTCCACTTT. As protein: CASSWGQTNSPLHF.

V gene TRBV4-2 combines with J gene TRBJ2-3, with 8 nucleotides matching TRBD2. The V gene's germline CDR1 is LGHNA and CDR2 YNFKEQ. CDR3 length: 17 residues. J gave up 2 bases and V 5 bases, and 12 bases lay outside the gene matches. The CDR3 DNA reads TGTGCCAGCAGCGGCGGATCGGCGGGGGGCAACACAGATACGCAGTATTTT. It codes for CASSGGSAGGNTDTQYF.

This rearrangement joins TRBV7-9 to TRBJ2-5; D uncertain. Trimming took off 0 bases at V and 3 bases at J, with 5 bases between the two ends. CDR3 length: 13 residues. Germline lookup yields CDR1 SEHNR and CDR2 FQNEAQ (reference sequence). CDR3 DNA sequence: TGTGCCAGCAGCTTAGCGCGTGAAGAGACCCAGTACTTC. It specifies CASSLAREETQYF.